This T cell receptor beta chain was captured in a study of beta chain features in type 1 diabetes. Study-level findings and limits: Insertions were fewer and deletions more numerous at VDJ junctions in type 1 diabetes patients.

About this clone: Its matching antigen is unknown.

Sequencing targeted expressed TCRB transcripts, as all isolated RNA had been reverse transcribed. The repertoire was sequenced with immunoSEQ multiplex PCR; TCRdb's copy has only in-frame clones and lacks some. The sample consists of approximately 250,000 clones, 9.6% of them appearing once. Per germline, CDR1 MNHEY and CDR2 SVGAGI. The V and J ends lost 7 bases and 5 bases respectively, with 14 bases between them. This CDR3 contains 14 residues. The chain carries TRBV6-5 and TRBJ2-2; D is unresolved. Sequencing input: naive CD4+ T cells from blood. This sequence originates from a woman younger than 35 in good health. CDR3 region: CASTPQSWTGELFF. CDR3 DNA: TGTGCCAGCACACCCCAAAGCTGGACCGGGGAGCTGTTTTTT.